This TCR beta chain came from a study of response to subunit inactivated influenza vaccine. Findings of the study overall: Authors proposed each seasonal influenza vaccination draws in few new T cells.

Each CDR3 protein is one row after TCRdb ran MiXCR on the RT-PCR reads. This table holds roughly 780,000 distinct CDR3 sequences, 15% to 20% found once. The germline V gene has CDR1 LGHDT and CDR2 YNNKEL (reference sequence). This CDR3 is built from 15 residues. V shed 5 bases and J 2 bases; nucleotides not matched to a gene: 5. As for this clonotype: Its antigen is undetermined.

This chain uses TRBV3-1 with TRBJ2-7; 11 bases align to TRBD2. The sequence was collected from a man over 45 who received an inactivated influenza vaccine. The specimen comprised PBMCs from blood, sampled more than 4 days after vaccination. The CDR3 DNA sequence: TGTGCCAGCAGCGAAACTAGCGGGGGTACCTACGAGCAGTACTTC. Its protein is CASSETSGGTYEQYF.